Listed here is a single TCR beta chain. It lacks a known antigen. No clone much larger than this one lies a single base away; base qualities are absent. Per the germline V gene, SGHRS is the CDR1 and YFSETQ is the CDR2. Ends trimmed: V by 2 bases, J by 5 bases; bases unmatched to a gene: 6. The CDR3 runs 15 residues from the cysteine to the phenylalanine. CDR3 DNA is the only sequence kept; it has 45 bases, read in frame from the first base. This sample is part of a study of T cells after yellow fever vaccination (dated 2019 in TCRdb). About the full investigation: Libraries from fractions with low cell numbers were prepared with the SMART-Seq v4 Ultra Low Input RNA kit. To follow T-cell clones before and after both primary and booster YFV17D yellow fever vaccination, bulk TCR alpha and beta repertoires underwent longitudinal sequencing. Two healthy male donors, one aged 18 to 30 and one aged 30 to 40 years, made up the cohort. Blood was collected at multiple timepoints before and after primary and secondary immunization, and bulk PBMC replicates and cell subsets were isolated. Results and caveats for the whole study, not just this receptor: Most clones expanded after primary vaccination (almost 98% of CD4 and 88% of CD8) were re-detected after the booster, suggesting that broad memory maintenance occurred. Because abundant contaminating clonotypes from the bulk population could be contained in FACS-sorted repertoires, computational filtering was required. Compared with the primary T-cell response, the secondary T-cell response was faster but weaker, reaching its peak on day 5 rather than on day 15. Because the study included only a couple of donors, the extent to which the findings can be generalized is limited. A small share of clonotypes occurred in both CD4 and CD8 compartments, likely arising from convergent recombination.

Taken with the paper, the label for treatment or condition translates to: live attenuated yellow fever vaccine strain. At each blood-draw timepoint, two biological replicates of bulk PBMCs were obtained. A standard Ficoll-Paque protocol was used to isolate PBMCs from peripheral blood. TriZol was used to extract RNA from bulk PBMCs, from CD4 and CD8 fractions, and from dextramer-positive and dextramer-negative fractions. TCR cDNA was synthesized by 5'RACE template switching, which introduced a universal primer site and unique molecular identifiers. Priming for cDNA synthesis came from both the TCR alpha and TCR beta constant segments. Library amplification used two PCR steps, and the second PCR step added sample barcodes and sequencing adapters. Sequencing of the libraries was done on either Illumina HiSeq 2500 (2x100 bp) or NovaSeq (2x150 bp). From the authors' description of their analysis: MIGEC was used to demultiplex reads and collapse the reads into UMI consensus sequences, and MiXCR was used for V(D)J alignment. Vaccine-responding clonotypes were defined with edgeR using replicate PBMC samples, requiring FDR below 0.01 and a log2 fold change above 5 up to day 15. Each bulk clonotype was labeled CD4 or CD8 based on which sequenced repertoire, CD4 or CD8, contained the clonotype at higher abundance. TCRdb applied fastp at Q25 and MiXCR to the public reads, then kept only in-frame beta chains. Each entry merges the rows of one CDR3 protein and shows their most common DNA and genes. These V and J calls are TCRdb output, not the study's own analysis. This sample has hundreds of thousands of distinct CDR3 sequences in its table, and roughly 21% of those were observed once. The top ten hold 13% to 15% of the sample.

The sequence is built from TRBV5-1 and TRBJ2-1, with TRBD2 identical over 8 junction bases. The material was PBMCs, obtained 15 days after the yellow fever booster vaccination. The clonotype comes from a man between 25 and 39 years old who received the YFV17D yellow fever vaccine. CDR3 region: CASSFGDSGNNEQFF. The DNA is as follows: TGCGCCAGCAGCTTCGGGGATAGCGGGAACAATGAGCAGTTCTTC.